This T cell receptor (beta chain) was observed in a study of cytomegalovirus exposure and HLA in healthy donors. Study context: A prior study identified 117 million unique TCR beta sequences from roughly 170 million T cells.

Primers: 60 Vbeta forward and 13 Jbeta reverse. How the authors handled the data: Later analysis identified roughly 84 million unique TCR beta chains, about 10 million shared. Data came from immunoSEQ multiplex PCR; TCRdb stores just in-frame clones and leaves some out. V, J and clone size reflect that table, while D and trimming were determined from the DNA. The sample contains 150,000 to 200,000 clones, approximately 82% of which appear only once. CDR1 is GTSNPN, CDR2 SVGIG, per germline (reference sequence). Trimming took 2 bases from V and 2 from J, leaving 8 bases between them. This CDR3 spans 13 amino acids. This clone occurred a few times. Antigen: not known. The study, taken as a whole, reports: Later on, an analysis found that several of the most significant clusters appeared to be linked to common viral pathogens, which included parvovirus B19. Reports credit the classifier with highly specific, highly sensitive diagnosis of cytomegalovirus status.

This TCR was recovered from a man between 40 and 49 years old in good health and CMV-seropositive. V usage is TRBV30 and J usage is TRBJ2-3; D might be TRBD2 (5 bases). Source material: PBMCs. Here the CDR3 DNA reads TGTGCCTGGAGTCAGCGGTCCACAGATACGCAGTATTTT. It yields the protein CAWSQRSTDTQYF.